Listed below are T cell receptor beta chains from one sample, sequenced in a study of T-cell reconstitution after alpha-beta-depleted transplantation in children. TCRdb processed the PCR reads anew with MiXCR; each CDR3 protein has one entry. The repertoire consists of some 100,000 distinct CDR3 sequences, with 23% occurring once and the leading ten covering around a fifth. The material was PBMCs, obtained before TCRalphabeta/CD19-depleted stem cell transplant. The receptors stem from a boy aged 2 to 10 with acute lymphoblastic leukemia, due to receive a stem cell transplant. The CDR3 runs from the conserved cysteine through the conserved F or W. Fields, in order: D gene, V gene, clone size, J gene, CDR3 DNA, CDR3 protein. D genes are given only for firm matches. Some rows mark clone size as missing; the rest say once, few, many or name a class of expanded clone.

TRBD1	TRBV12-3/TRBV12-4	many	TRBJ2-7	TGTGCCAGCAGTTCTGGACAGGGGGCTTACGAGCAGTACTTC	CASSSGQGAYEQYF
.	TRBV20-1	.	TRBJ2-1	TGCAGGGCGGTGGGGGAACCGGGTTCCCACAATGAGCAGTTCTTC	CRAVGEPGSHNEQFF
.	TRBV20-1	few	TRBJ2-7	TGCAGTGCACCGACTCTCCACGAGCAGTACTTC	CSAPTLHEQYF
TRBD1	TRBV2	many	TRBJ2-5	TGTGCCAGCAGGTCGACAGGGTCAGAGACCCAGTACTTC	CASRSTGSETQYF
TRBD2	TRBV29-1	few	TRBJ2-7	TGCAGCGTTGCCGCTAGCGGGAGATCTGAGCAGTACTTC	CSVAASGRSEQYF
.	TRBV4-1	many	TRBJ2-1	TGCGCCAGCAGCCCGGTAGGGGTTTACAATGAGCAGTTCTTC	CASSPVGVYNEQFF
.	TRBV6-2/TRBV6-3	.	TRBJ2-7	TGTGCCAGCAGATCCGGTTTAAACGAGCAGTACTTC	CASRSGLNEQYF
TRBD2	TRBV7-8	few	TRBJ2-1	TGTGCCAGCAGCATTCGTTGGACTAGCGGGAACAATGAGCAGTTCTTC	CASSIRWTSGNNEQFF
.	TRBV11-2	.	TRBJ2-3	TGTGCCAGCAGCTTGCTAGCGTATGGCACAGATACGCAGTATTTT	CASSLLAYGTDTQYF
.	TRBV3-1	few	TRBJ2-1	TGTGCCAGCAGCCAGGGCCAACAGTCCTACAATGAGCAGTTCTTC	CASSQGQQSYNEQFF
.	TRBV25-1	many	TRBJ2-7	TGTGCCAGCCAACGGAGGGGCGGCGAGCAGTACTTC	CASQRRGGEQYF
.	TRBV27	.	TRBJ2-5	TGTGCCAGCAGCCCGCGGAGGGCTGTCGGGGAGACCCAGTACTTC	CASSPRRAVGETQYF
TRBD1	TRBV28	.	TRBJ2-7	TGTGCCAGCAGGTTCTCCGGGACAGGGTACTACGAGCAGTACTTC	CASRFSGTGYYEQYF
.	TRBV5-1	few	TRBJ2-5	TGCGCCAGCAGCTGGAAAGGGACGCCGGAGACCCAGTACTTC	CASSWKGTPETQYF
.	TRBV5-6	many	TRBJ2-3	TGTGCCAGCAGTTTTGGCCCCAGTACGCAGTATTTT	CASSFGPSTQYF
TRBD2	TRBV11-2	.	TRBJ2-1	TGTGCCAGCAGCTTAGGTCGATTGGGACTAGCGTCGAGCTCCTACAATGAGCAGTTCTTC	CASSLGRLGLASSSYNEQFF